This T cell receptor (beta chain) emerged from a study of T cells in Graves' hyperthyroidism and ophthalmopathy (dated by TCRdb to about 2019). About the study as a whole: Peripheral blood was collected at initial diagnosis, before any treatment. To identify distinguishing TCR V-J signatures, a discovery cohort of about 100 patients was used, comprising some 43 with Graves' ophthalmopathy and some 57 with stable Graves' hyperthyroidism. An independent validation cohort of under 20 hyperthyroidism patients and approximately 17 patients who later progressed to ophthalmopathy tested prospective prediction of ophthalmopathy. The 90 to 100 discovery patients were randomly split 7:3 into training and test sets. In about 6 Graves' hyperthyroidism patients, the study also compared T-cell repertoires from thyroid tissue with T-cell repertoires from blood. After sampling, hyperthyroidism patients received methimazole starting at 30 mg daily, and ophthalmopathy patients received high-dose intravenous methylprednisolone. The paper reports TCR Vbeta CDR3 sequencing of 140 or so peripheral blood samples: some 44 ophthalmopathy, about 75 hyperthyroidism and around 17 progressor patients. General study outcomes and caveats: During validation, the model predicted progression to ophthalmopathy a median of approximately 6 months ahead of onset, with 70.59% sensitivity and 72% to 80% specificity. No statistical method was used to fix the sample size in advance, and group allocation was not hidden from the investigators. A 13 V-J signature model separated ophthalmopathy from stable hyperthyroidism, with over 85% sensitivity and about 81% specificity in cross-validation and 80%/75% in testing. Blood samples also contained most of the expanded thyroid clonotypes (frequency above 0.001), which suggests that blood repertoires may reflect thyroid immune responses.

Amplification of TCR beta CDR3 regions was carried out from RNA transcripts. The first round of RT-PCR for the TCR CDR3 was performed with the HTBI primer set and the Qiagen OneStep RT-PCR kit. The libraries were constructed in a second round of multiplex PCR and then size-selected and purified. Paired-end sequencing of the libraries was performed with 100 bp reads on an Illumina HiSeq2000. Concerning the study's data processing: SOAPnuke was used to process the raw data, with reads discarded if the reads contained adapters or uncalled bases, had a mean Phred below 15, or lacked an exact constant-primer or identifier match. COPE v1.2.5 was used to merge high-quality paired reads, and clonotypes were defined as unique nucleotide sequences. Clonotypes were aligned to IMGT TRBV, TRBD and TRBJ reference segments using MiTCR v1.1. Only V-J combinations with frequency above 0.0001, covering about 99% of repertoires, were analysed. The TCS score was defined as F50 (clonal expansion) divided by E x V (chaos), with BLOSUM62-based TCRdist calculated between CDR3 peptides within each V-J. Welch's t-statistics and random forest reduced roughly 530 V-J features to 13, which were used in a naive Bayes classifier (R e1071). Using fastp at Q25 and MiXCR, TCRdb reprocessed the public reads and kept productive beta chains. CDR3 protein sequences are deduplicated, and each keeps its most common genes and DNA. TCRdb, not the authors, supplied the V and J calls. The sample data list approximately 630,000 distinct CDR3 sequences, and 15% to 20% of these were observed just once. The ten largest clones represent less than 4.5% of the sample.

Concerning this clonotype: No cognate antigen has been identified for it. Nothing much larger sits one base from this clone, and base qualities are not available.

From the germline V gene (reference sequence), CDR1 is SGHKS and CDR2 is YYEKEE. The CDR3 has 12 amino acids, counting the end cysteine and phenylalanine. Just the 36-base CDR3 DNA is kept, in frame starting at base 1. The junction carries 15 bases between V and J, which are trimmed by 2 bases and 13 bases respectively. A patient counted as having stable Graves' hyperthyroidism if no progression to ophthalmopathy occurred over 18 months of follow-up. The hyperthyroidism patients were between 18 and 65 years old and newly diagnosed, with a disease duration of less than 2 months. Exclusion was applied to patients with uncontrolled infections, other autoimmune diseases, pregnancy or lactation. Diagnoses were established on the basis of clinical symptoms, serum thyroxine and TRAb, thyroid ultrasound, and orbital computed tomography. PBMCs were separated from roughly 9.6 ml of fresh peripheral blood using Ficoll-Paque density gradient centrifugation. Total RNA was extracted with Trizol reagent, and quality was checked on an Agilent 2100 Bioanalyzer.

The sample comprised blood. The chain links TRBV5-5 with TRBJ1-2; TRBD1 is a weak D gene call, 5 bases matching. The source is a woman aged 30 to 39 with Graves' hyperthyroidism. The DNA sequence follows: TGTGCCAGCAGCTTAGGGCAGGGATTCGGCACCTTC. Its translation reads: CASSLGQGFGTF.